Below, 3 T cell receptor beta chains from the same sample are listed, as sequenced in a study of blood T cell repertoires in COVID-19. Only in-frame clones appear in the TCRdb table, and some are missing; sequencing was by immunoSEQ multiplex PCR. Counted here are some 100,000 clones, 70% to 90% occurring once; the ten biggest clones make up 0.95% to 1.3%. Source material: peripheral blood. These receptors were taken from a human donor in a cohort sampled during active COVID-19.

This chain links TRBV7-2 with TRBJ1-2; 7 bases line up with TRBD1. CDR1 is SGHTA, CDR2 FQGNSA, per germline. The CDR3 has 16 amino acids. Unmatched junction bases numbered 6, after V lost 2 bases and J lost 0 bases. CDR3 sequence: CASSLTQTGSNYGYTF. DNA of the CDR3: TGTGCCAGCAGCTTAACCCAGACAGGGTCTAACTATGGCTACACCTTC.

The rearrangement links TRBV28 to TRBJ1-1, with D possibly TRBD1 on 6 matching bases. This CDR3 region has 14 residues. Trimming cost V 5 bases and J 7 bases, with 17 bases left between them. The germline V gene has CDR1 MDHEN and CDR2 SYDVKM. The CDR3 DNA sequence: TGTGCCAGCAGTATCCCCGGGGGGCGGGGTGAAGCTTTCTTT. Translating gives CASSIPGGRGEAFF.

The chain joins TRBV9 to TRBJ1-3; 10 bases match TRBD1. The CDR3 sequence is 18 residues long. CDR1 and CDR2 (germline): SGDLS, YYNGEE. Losses at the gene ends were 4 bases for V and 0 bases for J; bases not matched to a gene: 10. CDR3: CASSLGQGSSFSGNTIYF. The CDR3 DNA follows: TGTGCCAGCAGCCTGGGACAGGGGTCGAGTTTCTCTGGAAACACCATATATTTT.